These 23 T cell receptor beta chains share one sample of origin, sequenced in a study of human T cells and chemical hapten exposure. TCRdb re-called the RACE reads through MiXCR, storing one row per CDR3 protein. This sample carries 350,000 to 450,000 distinct CDR3 sequences, 4.5% to 6% of them seen once, and the ten largest clones take approximately 2.8%. As for time point: pre-sensitization, week 0. The treatment here: therapeutic diphenylcyclopropenone sensitization with weekly scalp DPC. Sequenced material: whole blood, taken in connection with sensitization to the hapten diphenylcyclopropenone (DPC). Receptors were obtained from a woman aged 45-59 years with alopecia areata. Some clones in this sample may be carry-over from other donors' samples.

The sample holds many counts of this clonotype. The chain is built from TRBV2 and TRBJ2-3, with D perhaps given as TRBD1 or TRBD2 (5 bases each). The germline gives CDR1 SNHLY, CDR2 FYNNEI. The CDR3 spans 15 residues. Trimming shortened V by 4 bases and J by 1 base, and 12 bases separated the two germline ends. This CDR3 is CASSVDGTGTDTQYF. CDR3 sequence (DNA): TGTGCCAGCAGTGTGGACGGGACCGGCACAGATACGCAGTATTTT.

This clonotype has a handful of counts. The chain recombines TRBV20-1 with TRBJ1-5; TRBD1 matches at 12 bases. CDR1 and CDR2 from the germline V gene are DFQATT and SNEGSKA (reference sequence). Trimming removed 5 bases from V and 6 bases from J; junction bases left unmatched: 8. The CDR3 extends over 15 amino acids. The CDR3 spells CSAGNGTGGFQPQHF. The CDR3 DNA follows: TGCAGTGCTGGGAATGGGACAGGGGGCTTTCAGCCCCAGCATTTT.

This clonotype was counted only a few times. The V gene is TRBV12-3 or TRBV12-4, the J gene TRBJ1-4; D remains unclear. The V end lost 4 bases, the J end lost 8 bases, and 8 bases lay between the germline ends. This CDR3 region has 12 residues. CDR3 loop: CASSWGGEKLFF. In nucleotides, the CDR3 is TGTGCCAGCAGTTGGGGTGGGGAAAAACTGTTTTTT.

This clonotype occurred many times. The chain carries TRBV10-3 and TRBJ1-2, with 7 bases identical to TRBD1. J lost 8 bases, V lost 3 bases, and 6 bases had no gene match. Germline V CDR1 and CDR2: ENHRY, SYGVKD. The CDR3 length is 13 residues. CDR3 coding DNA: TGTGCCATCAGTGAAGACAGGGAATACGGCTACACCTTC. It is translated as CAISEDREYGYTF.

The chain recombines TRBV12-3 or TRBV12-4 with TRBJ2-3, with no clear D. CDR3 length: 12 residues. V lost 8 bases and J 4 bases, leaving 10 bases between the germline ends. The CDR3 nucleotides read TGTGCCAGCCTGGGCCCGTCAGATACGCAGTATTTT. This encodes CASLGPSDTQYF.

This clonotype was recorded a few times. Here the CDR3 reads CSAPDTGRSYNEQFF. The CDR3 DNA sequence: TGCAGTGCACCGGACACCGGACGCTCCTACAATGAGCAGTTCTTC. V is TRBV20-1 and J is TRBJ2-1; tentative D call: TRBD1 (5 bases). V dropped 6 bases and J dropped 0 bases, with 15 bases sitting between them. Germline CDR1 reads DFQATT; CDR2 reads SNEGSKA (reference sequence). The CDR3 contains 15 residues.

V and J are TRBV29-1 and TRBJ2-5, with D unclear. The V end was cut by 4 bases, the J end by 4 bases, with 13 bases between. Germline V gene lookup returns CDR1 SQVTM and CDR2 ANQGSEA. The CDR3 spans 13 residues. DNA of the CDR3: TGCAGCGTTGCCCAGTTGGTCGGAGAGACCCAGTACTTC. Protein sequence: CSVAQLVGETQYF.

The chain combines TRBV6-5 with TRBJ2-5, with 12 bases lining up with TRBD2. The J segment lost 5 bases and the V segment lost 2 bases, leaving 3 bases of the junction unmatched. Germline V lookup: CDR1 MNHEY, CDR2 SVGAGI. CDR3 length: 15 residues. CDR3 in amino acids: CASSYGTSGRETQYF. The CDR3 nucleotides are TGTGCCAGCAGTTACGGAACTAGCGGGAGGGAGACCCAGTACTTC.

This clonotype was observed at least ten times. The V gene is TRBV20-1, the J gene TRBJ2-7, with 12 bases aligning to TRBD2. The ends lost 5 bases at V and 1 base at J; junction bases unmatched: 9. This CDR3 comprises 16 residues. Germline V gene sequence: CDR1 DFQATT, CDR2 SNEGSKA (reference sequence). CDR3 in amino acids: CSADGGLAGLSYEQYF. In DNA, the CDR3 is TGCAGTGCTGACGGAGGACTAGCGGGACTTTCCTACGAGCAGTACTTC.

The J gene is TRBJ1-1, the V gene TRBV27; the D gene is possibly TRBD1 (5 bases). The V and J ends lost 2 bases and 7 bases respectively, with 14 bases between them. The CDR3 loop spans 14 amino acids. Germline CDR1 is MNHEY and CDR2 is SMNVEV (reference sequence). The CDR3 coding sequence is TGTGCCAGCAGTTTAGAGGGGCCTCGATTTGAAGCTTTCTTT. Amino acids: CASSLEGPRFEAFF.

The V call is TRBV7-3, the J call TRBJ2-3; TRBD2 matches 7 bases. With V trimmed by 1 base and J by 4 bases, 8 bases remained unmatched. CDR3 size: 16 residues. Per the germline V gene, CDR1 is SGHTA and CDR2 is FQGTGA. CDR3 coding DNA: TGTGCCAGCAGCTTAATTGCGGGGGATCTCGCAGATACGCAGTATTTT. This codes for CASSLIAGDLADTQYF.

This clonotype turned up a few times. The rearrangement joins TRBV5-1 to TRBJ2-3, with 7 bases that match TRBD2. The V gene end was trimmed by 0 bases and the J gene end by 4 bases; junction bases not matched to a gene: 5. The CDR3 runs 15 residues. Germline CDR1 SGHRS, CDR2 YFSETQ. The CDR3 sequence is CASSLDAGDSDTQYF. The CDR3, as DNA: TGCGCCAGCAGCTTGGATGCGGGAGATTCAGATACGCAGTATTTT.

In this sample, this clonotype turned up a few times. The rearrangement joins TRBV18 to TRBJ2-7; 9 bases align to TRBD1. The V and J ends lost 6 bases and 5 bases, in that order; junction bases with no gene match: 5. CDR1 is KGHSH, CDR2 LQKENI, per germline. This CDR3 is built from 13 residues. The CDR3 coding sequence is TGTGCCAGCTCGCGAGGGGACAGGGACGAGCAGTACTTC. Translation gives CASSRGDRDEQYF.

Ten or more counts support this clonotype. The chain joins TRBV7-9 to TRBJ1-6; D uncertain. This CDR3 has 12 amino acids. Germline-derived CDR1 and CDR2 are SEHNR and FQNEAQ (reference sequence). V dropped 1 base and J dropped 10 bases, with 5 bases sitting between them. The CDR3 nucleotides read TGTGCCAGCAGCTTAGACCACTCACCCCTCCACTTT. This gives the protein CASSLDHSPLHF.

This clonotype was detected many times. The rearrangement joins TRBV15 to TRBJ2-3, with 10 bases fitting TRBD2. In germline, CDR1 is LNHNV, CDR2 YYDKDF (reference sequence). Trimming at V came to 8 bases and at J to 5 bases, leaving 13 bases not matched to a gene. The CDR3 contains 16 residues. CDR3 sequence (DNA): TGTGCCACCTTTGCTGGTCAGCGGGAGGGCATAGATACGCAGTATTTT. Protein sequence: CATFAGQREGIDTQYF.

This clonotype was observed a handful of times. Germline is not matched at one junction end, which may reflect a read error. The J gene is TRBJ2-1, the V gene TRBV20-1; 10 nucleotides agree with TRBD2. The germline gives CDR1 DFQATT, CDR2 SNEGSKA (reference sequence). The length of the CDR3 is 15 residues. CDR3 DNA: TGCAGTGCCAGAGGGCTAGCGGGAGATCGTAATGAGCAGTTCTTC. Translating it yields CSARGLAGDRNEQFF.

This clonotype was counted many times. V usage is TRBV12-3 or TRBV12-4 and J usage is TRBJ1-5, with 10 bases matching TRBD1. This CDR3 comprises 14 residues. V lost 4 bases and J lost 4; bases outside the gene matches: 1. The CDR3 loop is CASSWTGGNQPQHF. For the CDR3, the DNA is TGTGCCAGCAGTTGGACAGGGGGGAATCAGCCCCAGCATTTT.

This clonotype was seen many times. This chain links TRBV4-2 with TRBJ1-1; D is possibly TRBD1 (5 bases). Germline CDR1 and CDR2: LGHNA and YNFKEQ. V lost 1 base and J lost 0, with 6 bases in between. CDR3 size: 14 residues. The CDR3 here is CASSQVTVNTEAFF. CDR3 coding DNA: TGTGCCAGCAGCCAAGTGACAGTGAACACTGAAGCTTTCTTT.

The genes are TRBV12-3 or TRBV12-4 and TRBJ2-3; 7 bases map to TRBD2. With V trimmed by 5 bases and J by 1 base, 6 bases remained unmatched. The CDR3 runs to 15 residues. The CDR3 loop is CASSQSGAGTDTQYF. The CDR3 DNA reads as TGTGCCAGCAGTCAGAGCGGGGCAGGCACAGATACGCAGTATTTT.

Concerning this clonotype itself: This may be a read error, as it is one base from a much larger clone. This chain joins TRBV7-3 and TRBJ2-3, with 12 bases that match TRBD2. This CDR3 comprises 18 residues. Germline loops: CDR1 SGHTA, CDR2 FQGTGA. V shed 4 bases, J shed 11 bases, and the junction held 19 bases outside the gene matches. CDR3 in amino acids: CASSSYPPSGTSGYMQYF. CDR3 DNA sequence: TGTGCCAGCAGCTCATATCCCCCCTCCGGGACTAGCGGGTATATGCAGTATTTT. The variable domain in full, with the rest retrieved from reference TRBV7-3 and TRBJ2-3, is GAGVSQTPSNKVTEKGKYVELRCDPISGHTALYWYRQSLGQGPEFLIYFQGTGAADDSGLPNDRFFAVRPEGSVSTLKIQRTERGDSAVYLCASSSYPPSGTSGYMQYFGPGTRLTVL.

This clonotype was detected ten times or more. The V call is TRBV30, the J call TRBJ2-1, with 10 positions matching TRBD2. Germline lookup yields CDR1 GTSNPN and CDR2 SVGIG (reference sequence). The CDR3 extends over 13 amino acids. V was clipped by 5 bases and J by 6 bases; unmatched bases: 4. CDR3 sequence: CAWEREGLNEQFF. The DNA of the CDR3 is TGTGCCTGGGAGCGGGAGGGCCTCAATGAGCAGTTCTTC.

The chain links TRBV6-6 to TRBJ2-4; unclear D gene. The CDR3 has 14 residues. Per the germline V gene, CDR1 is MNHNY and CDR2 is SVGAGI (reference sequence). The germline V and J ends were trimmed by 6 bases and 0 bases, with 9 bases remaining between them. The CDR3 coding sequence is TGTGCCAGCAGCCCCCGGCTAGCCAAAAACATTCAGTACTTC. Its protein is CASSPRLAKNIQYF.

The chain is built from TRBV5-5 and TRBJ2-3, with 8 bases matching TRBD2. The germline gives CDR1 SGHKS, CDR2 YYEKEE (reference sequence). V trimming: 4 bases; J trimming: 1 base; junction bases outside the gene matches: 14. CDR3 length: 18 amino acids. CDR3 region: CASSPATSGGRGTDTQYF. The CDR3 DNA reads as TGTGCCAGCAGCCCCGCCACTAGCGGAGGGAGGGGCACAGATACGCAGTATTTT.